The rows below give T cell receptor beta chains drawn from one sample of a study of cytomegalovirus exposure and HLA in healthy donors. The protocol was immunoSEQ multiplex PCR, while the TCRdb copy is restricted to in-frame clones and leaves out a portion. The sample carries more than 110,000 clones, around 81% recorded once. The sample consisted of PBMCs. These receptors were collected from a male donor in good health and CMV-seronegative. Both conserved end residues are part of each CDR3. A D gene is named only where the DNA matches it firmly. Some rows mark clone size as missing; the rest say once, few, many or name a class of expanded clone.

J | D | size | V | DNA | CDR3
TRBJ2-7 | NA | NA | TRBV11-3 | TGTGCCAGCAGCTTAGACCTCGGGACAAACACCTACGAGCAGTACTTC | CASSLDLGTNTYEQYF
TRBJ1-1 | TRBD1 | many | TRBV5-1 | TGCGCCAGCAGCTGGCGACAGGGGAACACTGAAGCTTTCTTT | CASSWRQGNTEAFF
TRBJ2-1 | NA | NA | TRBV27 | TGTGCCAGCAGTCCCACCCGACTGGTCCACGAGCAGTTCTTC | CASSPTRLVHEQFF
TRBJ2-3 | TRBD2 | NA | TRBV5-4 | TGTGCCAGCAGCACTTATAGGACTAGTGGAGGGTCAGATACGCAGTATTTT | CASSTYRTSGGSDTQYF
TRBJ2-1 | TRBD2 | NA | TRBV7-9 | TGTGCCAGCAGCTTACTGGCGGGAGGGTACAATGAGCAGTTCTTC | CASSLLAGGYNEQFF
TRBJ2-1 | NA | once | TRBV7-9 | TGTGCCAGCAGCTCCCGGGACTTGGCCTACAATGAGCAGTTCTTC | CASSSRDLAYNEQFF
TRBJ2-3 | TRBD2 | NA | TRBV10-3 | TGTGCCATCAGTGACTCGGGACTAGCGGGAGGCACAGATACGCAGTATTTT | CAISDSGLAGGTDTQYF
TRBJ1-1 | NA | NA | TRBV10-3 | TGTGCCATCAGTGAGTCAGGGGGGGCGAGCACTGAAGCTTTCTTT | CAISESGGASTEAFF
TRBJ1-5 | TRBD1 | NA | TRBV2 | TGTGCCAGCAGCCGTCCCGGGACAGGGGACAATCAGCCCCAGCATTTT | CASSRPGTGDNQPQHF
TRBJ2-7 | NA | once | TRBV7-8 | TGTGCCAGCAAGTTTGGCGGGGGCCCCTACGAGCAGTACTTC | CASKFGGGPYEQYF